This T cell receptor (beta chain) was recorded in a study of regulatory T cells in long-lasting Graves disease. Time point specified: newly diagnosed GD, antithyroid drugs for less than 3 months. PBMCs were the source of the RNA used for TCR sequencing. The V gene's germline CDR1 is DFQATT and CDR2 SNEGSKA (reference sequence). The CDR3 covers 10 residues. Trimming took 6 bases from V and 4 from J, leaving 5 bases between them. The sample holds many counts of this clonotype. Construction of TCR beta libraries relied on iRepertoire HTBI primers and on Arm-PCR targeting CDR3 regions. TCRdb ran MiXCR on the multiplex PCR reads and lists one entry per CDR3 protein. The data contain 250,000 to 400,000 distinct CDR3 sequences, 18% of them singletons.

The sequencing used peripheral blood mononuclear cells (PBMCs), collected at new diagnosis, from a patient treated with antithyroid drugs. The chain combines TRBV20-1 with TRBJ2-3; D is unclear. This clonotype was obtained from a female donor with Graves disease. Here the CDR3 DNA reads TGCAGTGCCGATTCAGATACGCAGTATTTT. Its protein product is CSADSDTQYF.